Each of the 2 T cell receptor beta chains below was sequenced from the same sample in a study of metastatic and nonmetastatic thyroid tumors. Via MiXCR, TCRdb re-called the PCR reads. The sample includes around 18,000 clones, roughly 12% of them seen just once. Not a single patient had been given any form of treatment at any point before undergoing thyroid surgery. Sequenced: blood. The receptors shown here come from a female donor with papillary thyroid cancer or a benign thyroid nodule (not recorded which). Some clones in this sample may be carry-over from other donors' samples.

This clone was observed at least ten times. The rearrangement links TRBV19 to TRBJ1-1; 7 bases agree with TRBD1. Losses at the gene ends were 5 bases for V and 0 bases for J; bases not matched to a gene: 9. Germline loops: CDR1 LNHDA, CDR2 SQIVND (reference sequence). The CDR3 runs 16 residues. The DNA for the CDR3 is TGTGCCAGTAGTCCGATAGGGGGCTCCCTGAACACTGAAGCTTTCTTT. Translation gives CASSPIGGSLNTEAFF.

This clone occurred many times. This sequence joins TRBV19 and TRBJ2-2; 8 bases map to TRBD1. Unmatched junction bases numbered 13, after V lost 5 bases and J lost 5 bases. There are 17 residues in the CDR3. Looked up from germline, CDR1 is LNHDA and CDR2 is SQIVND (reference sequence). CDR3 nucleotide sequence: TGTGCCAGTAGTTTGGACGGTGGGACAGGTCGGACCGGGGAGCTGTTTTTT. The encoded protein is CASSLDGGTGRTGELFF. Combining the CDR3 with reference TRBV19 and TRBJ2-2 gives the whole variable domain DGGITQSPKYLFRKEGQNVTLSCEQNLNHDAMYWYRQDPGQGLRLIYYSQIVNDFQKGDIAEGYSVSREKKESFPLTVTSAQKNPTAFYLCASSLDGGTGRTGELFFGEGSRLTVL.